The following is a TCR beta chain sequence with its context. There are many counts of this clonotype. No antigen is known for it. There are no base qualities to consult, and no much larger clone falls within one base. A case-control design nested within a healthcare worker cohort in London, UK, was used, with weekly nasopharyngeal swab PCR tests and blood sampling performed. Between 23 and 31 March 2020, the week of the UK lockdown, healthcare workers were enrolled and then followed up weekly for as long as 16 weeks. These data are taken from a study of early T cells in non-severe SARS-CoV-2 infection (dated by TCRdb to about 2021). Some background on the complete study: TCR sequencing used bulk RNA from unsorted whole blood, so alpha and beta chains could not be paired. Overall study results and their limits: VDJdb matching was skewed toward anti-spike CD8 responses, so virus-specific expansions were likely underestimated and private and CD4 specificities were missed.

The cysteine opens and the phenylalanine closes a CDR3 of 14 amino acids. Only CDR3 DNA remains: 42 bases, in frame from the first base. V ends up 0 bases short and J 3 bases short, with an unmatched junction base count of 2. The CDR1 and CDR2 encoded by the germline V gene are LGHNA and YNFKEQ. The method was 5' RACE. TCRdb shows the sequencer as NextSeq 500. The TCR library protocol attached unique molecular identifiers to individual cDNA molecules to correct for sequencing error and PCR bias. Both TCR alpha and beta chains were sequenced, and tight co-correlation was observed between alpha and beta sequence abundances in each sample. The source study handled its data this way. Decombinator V4 was used to annotate the V gene, J gene and CDR3 of the TCR sequences. Expanded TCRs were defined as changing significantly between any two time points under a Poisson model with p below 0.0001. TCR abundances were normalised to the total number of TCRs sequenced in each sample and reported as counts per million. MAIT TCRs were defined by TRAV1-2 paired with TRAJ12, TRAJ20 or TRAJ33, and iNKT TCRs by TRAV10 paired with TRAJ18. VDJdb, accessed 1 November 2021, was searched for CMV, EBV and SARS-CoV-2 annotated TCRs, excluding TCRs annotated for multiple antigens. The public reads were reanalyzed by TCRdb: fastp trimming at Q25, MiXCR alignment, in-frame beta chains only. Identical CDR3 proteins give one entry, which carries the most common genes and DNA. TCRdb, not the original authors, processed these V and J calls. The sample includes about 33,000 distinct CDR3 sequences, with over 6.5% observed a single time. 4% to 5% of the sample goes to the ten largest clones.

The receptor's source is an adult who was a healthcare worker with PCR-confirmed SARS-CoV-2 infection or an uninfected control (not recorded which). The chain is made from TRBV4-2 and TRBJ2-7, with TRBD2 identical over 7 junction bases. The sequencing input was whole blood. CDR3 sequence: CASSQERTSYEQYF. The nucleotide sequence reads TGTGCCAGCAGCCAAGAAAGGACTAGCTACGAGCAGTACTTC.